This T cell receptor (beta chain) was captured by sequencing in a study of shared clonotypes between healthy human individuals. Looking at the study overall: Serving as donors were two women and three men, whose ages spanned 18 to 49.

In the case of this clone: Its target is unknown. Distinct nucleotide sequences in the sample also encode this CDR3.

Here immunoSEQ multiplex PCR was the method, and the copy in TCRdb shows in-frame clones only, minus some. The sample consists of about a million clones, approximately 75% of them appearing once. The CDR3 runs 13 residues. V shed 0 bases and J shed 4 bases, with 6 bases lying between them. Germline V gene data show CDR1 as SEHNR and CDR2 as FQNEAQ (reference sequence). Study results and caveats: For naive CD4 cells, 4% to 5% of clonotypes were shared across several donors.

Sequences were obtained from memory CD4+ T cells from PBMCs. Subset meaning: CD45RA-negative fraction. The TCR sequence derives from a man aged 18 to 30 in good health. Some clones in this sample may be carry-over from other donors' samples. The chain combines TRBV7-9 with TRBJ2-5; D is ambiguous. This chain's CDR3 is CASSLAGGETQYF. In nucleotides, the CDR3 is TGTGCCAGCAGCTTAGCGGGCGGAGAGACCCAGTACTTC.